Below, 25 T cell receptor beta chains from the same sample are listed, as sequenced in a study of shared clonotypes between healthy human individuals. Sequencing was performed with immunoSEQ multiplex PCR; in TCRdb, only in-frame clones are kept and a portion is missing. The table shows under 750,000 clones, with over 55% occurring only once. The sequencing input was memory CD4+ T cells sorted from blood. Subset described: CD45RA-negative fraction. The source is a woman aged 30 to 39 in good health.

This clone was recorded many times. The rearrangement links TRBV28 to TRBJ2-1; TRBD1 matches at 8 bases. Germline CDR1 reads MDHEN; CDR2 reads SYDVKM. The J segment lost 9 bases and the V segment lost 5 bases, leaving 12 bases of the junction unmatched. This CDR3 contains 15 residues. The CDR3 sequence: CASSRYGTGGSEQFF. The CDR3 coding sequence is TGTGCCAGCAGTAGATACGGGACAGGAGGTAGTGAGCAGTTCTTC.

This clone turned up a few times. The chain combines TRBV30 with TRBJ1-1; no definite D call. The CDR3 spans 18 residues. V dropped 0 bases and J dropped 1 base, with 21 bases sitting between them. CDR1 GTSNPN and CDR2 SVGIG come from the germline V gene (reference sequence). The CDR3 here is CAWSVLFGPTQKNTEAFF. CDR3 coding DNA: TGTGCCTGGAGTGTCCTGTTCGGGCCAACTCAGAAGAACACTGAAGCTTTCTTT.

This clone was seen a few times. The chain couples TRBV5-1 to TRBJ2-7; D possibly corresponds to TRBD2 (5 bases). Deletions cut 2 bases from V and 6 bases from J, with 21 bases between. The CDR3 runs 16 residues. The germline V gene has CDR1 SGHRS and CDR2 YFSETQ. The CDR3 region is CASSLHPSGEFGEQYF. CDR3 nucleotide sequence: TGCGCCAGCAGCTTACACCCGTCCGGGGAATTTGGCGAGCAGTACTTC.

This clone appeared a few times. This sequence joins TRBV6-1 and TRBJ1-1; a possible D gene is TRBD1 (6 bases). The CDR3 length is 14 residues. Looked up from germline, CDR1 is MNHNS and CDR2 is SASEGT. The CDR3 DNA is TGTGTACTTAGGGGGGATTTTGGGAACACTGAAGCTTTCTTT. Translation gives CVLRGDFGNTEAFF.

The rearrangement uses TRBV15 and TRBJ2-3, with TRBD2 matching over 14 bases. With 4 bases clipped from V and 7 bases from J, the junction kept 10 bases outside the gene matches. CDR3 length: 17 residues. In germline, CDR1 is LNHNV, CDR2 YYDKDF (reference sequence). This CDR3 reads CATSITGTSGRGNTQYF. The CDR3 coding sequence is TGTGCCACCAGCATTACCGGGACTAGCGGGAGAGGGAATACGCAGTATTTT.

The chain links TRBV6-5 to TRBJ1-1; possibly TRBD1 for D (5 bases). This CDR3 contains 12 residues. Germline-derived CDR1 and CDR2 are MNHEY and SVGAGI. The V gene lost 6 bases and the J gene lost 4 bases, with 9 bases spanning the gap. The CDR3 DNA reads TGTGCCAGCAGCAGGGTAGGCACTGAAGCTTTCTTT. Its translation: CASSRVGTEAFF.

The chain is built from TRBV5-1 and TRBJ1-2; the D gene is possibly TRBD1 (6 bases). V lost 0 bases, J lost 8 bases, and 17 bases lay in between. From germline, CDR1 is SGHRS and CDR2 YFSETQ. The CDR3 spans 15 residues. The CDR3 DNA is TGCGCCAGCAGCTTGGCTGGGGGCCGGAGCTACGGCTACACCTTC. As protein: CASSLAGGRSYGYTF.

As to this clone: Other DNA sequences in this specimen translate into the identical CDR3. The chain recombines TRBV7-2 with TRBJ2-5; the D gene is possibly TRBD2 (5 bases). V was cut by 5 bases and J by 5 bases, with 12 bases left in between. CDR1 and CDR2 from the germline V gene are SGHTA and FQGNSA. This CDR3 is 13 amino acids long. Here the CDR3 reads CASSRGLKETQYF. CDR3 sequence (DNA): TGTGCCAGCAGCAGAGGACTTAAGGAGACCCAGTACTTC.

The chain uses TRBV5-1 and TRBJ2-3; D is ambiguous. Germline V gives CDR1 SGHRS, CDR2 YFSETQ. The CDR3 length is 14 residues. V lost 5 bases and J lost 0, with 10 bases in between. The CDR3 spells CASRDGPSTDTQYF. Written as DNA, the CDR3 is TGCGCCAGCAGGGACGGCCCTAGCACAGATACGCAGTATTTT. The full variable domain, in which reference TRBV5-1 and TRBJ2-3 provide the parts outside the CDR3, is KAGVTQTPRYLIKTRGQQVTLSCSPISGHRSVSWYQQTPGQGLQFLFEYFSETQRNKGNFPGRFSGRQFSNSRSEMNVSTLELGDSALYLCASRDGPSTDTQYFGPGTRLTVL.

This chain uses TRBV7-6 with TRBJ2-1; tentative D call: TRBD2 (5 bases). Germline CDR1 and CDR2: SGHVS and FNYEAQ. There are 14 residues in the CDR3. Between the trimmed V and J ends, which lost 0 bases and 9 bases, there was a span of 12 bases. This chain's CDR3 is CASSLAGSRGEQFF. The CDR3 DNA is TGTGCCAGCAGCTTAGCCGGGTCCCGGGGTGAGCAGTTCTTC.

The chain joins TRBV11-2 to TRBJ1-6, with 10 bases matching TRBD1. Germline V gene lookup returns CDR1 SGHAT and CDR2 FQNNGV. After removal of 4 bases from V and 7 bases from J, the junction contained 4 bases not matched to a gene. The CDR3 is made up of 15 amino acids. CDR3 in amino acids: CASSSTGQGNSPLHF. The CDR3 nucleotides are TGTGCCAGCAGCTCCACGGGACAGGGGAATTCACCCCTCCACTTT.

A remark on this clone: The sample has other DNA sequences that encode this CDR3 too. V is TRBV10-1 and J is TRBJ1-1; D gene ambiguous. The CDR3 is 13 amino acids. From germline, CDR1 is WNHNN and CDR2 SYGVQD (reference sequence). V was clipped by 4 bases and J by 5 bases, with 11 bases between them. CDR3 in DNA: TGCGCCAGCAGTGTTAGTCTTGGGACTGAAGCTTTCTTT. Protein: CASSVSLGTEAFF.

The V and J genes are TRBV2 and TRBJ2-7, with 7 bases aligning to TRBD1. Trimming removed 4 bases from V and 7 bases from J; junction bases left unmatched: 10. Germline CDR1 SNHLY, CDR2 FYNNEI. The CDR3 length is 14 residues. The CDR3 here is CASSGQGGLGEQYF. Here the CDR3 DNA reads TGTGCCAGCAGTGGACAGGGTGGTCTGGGTGAGCAGTACTTC.

This sequence joins TRBV23-1 and TRBJ1-5; unclear D gene. TRBV23-1 is an ORF, and what it does is uncertain. This CDR3 has 14 amino acids. V dropped 3 bases and J dropped 8 bases, with 14 bases sitting between them. The CDR3 protein is CASSHVPNLKPQHF. The CDR3 DNA follows: TGCGCCAGCAGTCACGTTCCTAACCTGAAGCCCCAGCATTTT.

This sequence joins TRBV5-5 and TRBJ2-7; TRBD1 matches at 10 bases. The V and J ends lost 0 bases and 3 bases, in that order; junction bases with no gene match: 6. Germline V gives CDR1 SGHKS, CDR2 YYEKEE (reference sequence). The CDR3 length is 16 residues. CDR3 loop: CASSLGPGQGIYEQYF. The CDR3 DNA follows: TGTGCCAGCAGCTTGGGTCCGGGACAGGGGATCTACGAGCAGTACTTC.

About this clone itself: This same CDR3 is encoded by further DNA sequences in the sample. V is TRBV29-1 and J is TRBJ2-1; D unclear. Germline assignment: CDR1 SQVTM and CDR2 ANQGSEA. The V end lost 6 bases, the J end lost 5 bases, and 5 bases lay between the germline ends. The CDR3 extends over 10 amino acids. The CDR3 reads CSVGNNEQFF. Here the CDR3 DNA reads TGCAGCGTGGGCAACAATGAGCAGTTCTTC.

The J gene is TRBJ1-6, the V gene TRBV28, with D perhaps TRBD1 (5 bases). The CDR3 length is 12 residues. Germline lookup yields CDR1 MDHEN and CDR2 SYDVKM. V was trimmed by 6 bases and J by 18 bases, leaving 18 bases between them. The CDR3 DNA reads as TGTGCCAGCAGCCAACGGGACGTACCGGACCACTTT. It is translated as CASSQRDVPDHF.

The chain joins TRBV6-1 to TRBJ2-2, with D possibly being TRBD1 (6 bases). There are 13 residues in the CDR3. The germline CDR1 and CDR2 sequences are MNHNS and SASEGT. V dropped 6 bases and J dropped 8 bases, with 13 bases sitting between them. The CDR3 DNA follows: TGTGCCAGCAGCGGGGACATCGGGGGGGAGCTGTTTTTT. Encoded protein: CASSGDIGGELFF.

The V and J genes are TRBV25-1 and TRBJ1-1; maybe TRBD1 (6 bases). CDR3 length: 14 residues. The V end was cut by 5 bases, the J end by 5 bases, with 15 bases between. Germline values: CDR1 MGHDK, CDR2 SYGVNS. In DNA form, the CDR3 reads TGTGCCAGCAGTCCCCTGGGGGGGGCAACTGAAGCTTTCTTT. Amino acids: CASSPLGGATEAFF.

As for this clone: Other DNA sequences in the sample encode the same CDR3. The J gene is TRBJ2-3, the V gene TRBV9, with no clear D. With 0 bases removed from V and 3 bases from J, the gap between germline ends came to 5 bases. CDR1 is SGDLS, CDR2 YYNGEE, per germline. CDR3 length: 13 residues. For the CDR3, the DNA is TGTGCCAGCAGCGTAGCTGTGACAGATACGCAGTATTTT. Translated, it gives CASSVAVTDTQYF.

The chain couples TRBV6-1 to TRBJ1-2; no reliable D call. The CDR3 consists of 12 residues. Germline V gene lookup returns CDR1 MNHNS and CDR2 SASEGT. V was cut by 6 bases and J by 2 bases, with 7 bases left in between. For the CDR3, the DNA is TGTGCCAGCAGCGACGGAAACTATGGCTACACCTTC. Protein: CASSDGNYGYTF.

The V call is TRBV5-1, the J call TRBJ2-7; 7 positions agree with TRBD1. The CDR3 has 16 amino acids. Germline V lookup: CDR1 SGHRS, CDR2 YFSETQ. V was pared by 0 bases and J by 4 bases, with 10 bases of the junction left unmatched. CDR3 region: CASSLGPTGISYEQYF. The CDR3 DNA sequence: TGCGCCAGCAGCTTGGGTCCGACAGGGATAAGTTACGAGCAGTACTTC.

This chain joins TRBV27 and TRBJ1-1, with 11 positions matching TRBD1. The CDR3 covers 15 residues. Germline V CDR1 and CDR2: MNHEY, SMNVEV (reference sequence). V shed 2 bases, J shed 5 bases, and the junction held 4 bases outside the gene matches. CDR3 amino acids: CASSLGGTGGTEAFF. DNA of the CDR3: TGTGCCAGCAGTTTAGGTGGGACAGGGGGGACTGAAGCTTTCTTT.

The J gene is TRBJ2-3, the V gene TRBV7-6; D tentatively fits TRBD1 or TRBD2 (6 bases each). Trimming removed 1 base from V and 0 bases from J, with 11 bases in between. CDR1 and CDR2 from the germline V gene are SGHVS and FNYEAQ. CDR3 length: 16 residues. CDR3 nucleotide sequence: TGTGCCAGCAGCTTAGGGGGGGCTAGCAGCACAGATACGCAGTATTTT. It is translated as CASSLGGASSTDTQYF.

J is TRBJ2-6 and V is TRBV28, with TRBD2 matching 8 bases. The V segment lost 10 bases and the J segment 0 bases; nucleotides outside the gene matches: 26. The CDR3 length is 22 residues. Germline CDR1 and CDR2: MDHEN and SYDVKM. The CDR3 sequence: CATQGFGGRGVRWSSGANVLTF. CDR3 sequence (DNA): TGTGCCACCCAGGGGTTTGGAGGGCGGGGGGTTAGGTGGAGCTCTGGGGCCAACGTCCTGACTTTC.